The 26 T cell receptor beta chains reported below all come from one sample, sequenced in a study of T-cell memory formation after mild COVID-19. TCRdb re-analysed the 5' RACE reads in MiXCR, keeping a single row per CDR3 protein. The sample lists 150,000 to 200,000 distinct CDR3 sequences, 16% occurring once. Sequencing was performed on PBMCs or a T cell subset sorted from them (not recorded which). These receptors were taken from an adult woman who had mild COVID-19 (a few samples of this study predate the infection). Cell type and time point are not known.

The gene calls are TRBV4-1 and TRBJ2-1; either TRBD1 or TRBD2 may fit D (5 bases each). Trimming took off 1 base at V and 11 bases at J, with 18 bases between the two ends. Germline assignment: CDR1 MGHRA and CDR2 YSYEKL. The CDR3 contains 15 residues. CDR3 region: CASSQAPGMGRQQFF. CDR3 DNA sequence: TGCGCCAGCAGCCAAGCCCCAGGGATGGGACGGCAGCAGTTCTTC.

This clonotype was seen more than once but under ten times. This chain uses TRBV20-1 with TRBJ1-5, with D hard to call. The CDR3 length is 14 residues. Trimming shortened V by 5 bases and J by 4 bases, and 15 bases separated the two germline ends. The germline CDR1 and CDR2 sequences are DFQATT and SNEGSKA (reference sequence). CDR3 DNA sequence: TGCAGTGCTTTGGGGTACGGAGGGAATCAGCCCCAGCATTTT. Its translation: CSALGYGGNQPQHF.

This clonotype was found a few times. The chain is built from TRBV12-3 or TRBV12-4 and TRBJ2-3; 7 bases are a match to TRBD2. CDR3 length equals 14 residues. The ends lost 3 bases at V and 1 base at J; junction bases unmatched: 1. The CDR3 DNA reads as TGTGCCAGCAGTTTTACTAGCGGCACAGATACGCAGTATTTT. Its translation: CASSFTSGTDTQYF.

The rearrangement uses TRBV19 and TRBJ2-3, with no clear D. The V gene's germline CDR1 is LNHDA and CDR2 SQIVND (reference sequence). V gave up 1 base and J gave up 2 bases, with 10 bases separating them. CDR3 length equals 15 residues. This CDR3 is CASSIAGRYTDTQYF. CDR3 DNA: TGTGCCAGTAGTATAGCCGGGCGGTACACAGATACGCAGTATTTT.

A few counts support this clonotype. The V gene is TRBV12-3 or TRBV12-4, the J gene TRBJ2-3; D not resolved. CDR3 length: 13 amino acids. Trimming removed 5 bases at V and 7 bases at J, with 13 bases between. The CDR3 region is CASSRTKGHTQYF. In DNA form, the CDR3 reads TGTGCCAGCAGTCGTACGAAAGGGCATACGCAGTATTTT.

This clonotype was seen a handful of times. V gene TRBV5-4 combines with J gene TRBJ2-1, with 7 bases lining up with TRBD1. Looked up from germline, CDR1 is SGHNT and CDR2 is YYREEE (reference sequence). The V and J ends lost 3 bases and 9 bases, in that order; junction bases with no gene match: 6. This CDR3 has 13 amino acids. The CDR3 is CASSSDRVLEQFF. The CDR3 bases are TGTGCCAGCAGCTCCGACAGGGTCCTTGAGCAGTTCTTC.

This rearrangement joins TRBV29-1 to TRBJ2-5; D unclear. The germline V gene encodes CDR1 SQVTM and CDR2 ANQGSEA. The V and J ends lost 4 bases and 2 bases respectively, with 17 bases between them. The CDR3 loop spans 15 amino acids. CDR3 DNA: TGCAGCGTTGTCTGGAGTCTGGCGACACAAGAGACCCAGTACTTC. Translated, it gives CSVVWSLATQETQYF. The variable domain in full, completed from reference TRBV29-1 and TRBJ2-5, reads SAVISQKPSRDICQRGTSLTIQCQVDSQVTMMFWYRQQPGQSLTLIATANQGSEATYESGFVIDKFPISRPNLTFSTLTVSNMSPEDSSIYLCSVVWSLATQETQYFGPGTRLLVL.

This clonotype was seen only a few times. The CDR3 bases are TGTGCCACCTCCAAGTTGAATGAGCAGTTCTTC. Residues: CATSKLNEQFF. V gene TRBV24-1 combines with J gene TRBJ2-1; D uncertain. Trimming took off 9 bases at V and 7 bases at J, with 9 bases between the two ends. Germline assignment: CDR1 KGHDR and CDR2 SFDVKD. The CDR3 covers 11 residues.

This clonotype was seen only a few times. The chain joins TRBV7-2 to TRBJ2-2; D is ambiguous. Looked up from germline, CDR1 is SGHTA and CDR2 is FQGNSA. V lost 3 bases, J lost 1 base, and 9 bases lay in between. This CDR3 is built from 15 residues. CDR3 residues: CASSFNPMNTGELFF. CDR3 bases: TGTGCCAGCAGCTTCAATCCGATGAACACCGGGGAGCTGTTTTTT.

The CDR3 protein is CASSSWGPGITKNIQYF. CDR3 coding DNA: TGTGCCAGCAGTTCCTGGGGGCCAGGGATAACCAAAAACATTCAGTACTTC. The chain carries TRBV28 and TRBJ2-4; D is perhaps TRBD1 (6 bases). V lost 4 bases and J 2 bases, leaving 18 bases between the germline ends. The CDR3 runs to 17 residues. Germline V gene lookup returns CDR1 MDHEN and CDR2 SYDVKM.

The chain recombines TRBV6-5 with TRBJ2-1; 8 nucleotides align to TRBD1. V shed 7 bases, J shed 5 bases, and the junction held 4 bases outside the gene matches. The germline V gene encodes CDR1 MNHEY and CDR2 SVGAGI. The CDR3 totals 13 residues. The CDR3 sequence: CASTGQGNNEQFF. CDR3 in DNA: TGTGCCAGCACTGGACAGGGCAACAATGAGCAGTTCTTC.

The genes are TRBV12-3 or TRBV12-4 and TRBJ2-2; D possibly matches TRBD1 or TRBD2 (5 bases each). The CDR3 covers 12 residues. Trimming cost V 5 bases and J 11 bases, with 12 bases left between them. The CDR3 DNA reads TGTGCCAGCAGTCTGGGGACGCTTGAGCTGTTTTTT. Its translation is CASSLGTLELFF.

There are a few counts of this clonotype. The chain has TRBV5-1 and TRBJ2-1; 10 nucleotides line up with TRBD2. Per the germline V gene, CDR1 is SGHRS and CDR2 is YFSETQ. The CDR3 consists of 16 residues. Unmatched junction bases numbered 4, after V lost 0 bases and J lost 4 bases. The CDR3 DNA sequence: TGCGCCAGCAGCTTGGCCCGGACTAGCGGTTACAATGAGCAGTTCTTC. This gives the protein CASSLARTSGYNEQFF.

The CDR3 spells CSARVGGSSRGYTF. The CDR3 DNA is TGCAGTGCTAGAGTAGGGGGCAGCTCCCGTGGCTACACCTTC. This chain joins TRBV20-1 and TRBJ1-2; 7 positions match TRBD1. Trimming at V came to 1 base and at J to 7 bases, leaving 9 bases not matched to a gene. This CDR3 is 14 amino acids long. The germline V gene encodes CDR1 DFQATT and CDR2 SNEGSKA (reference sequence).

This chain connects TRBV20-1 to TRBJ2-5, with D perhaps being TRBD1 or TRBD2 (5 bases each). V shed 4 bases and J shed 5 bases, with 14 bases lying between them. The germline CDR1 and CDR2 sequences are DFQATT and SNEGSKA (reference sequence). The CDR3 covers 13 residues. The CDR3 sequence: CSANRVGAETQYF. The CDR3 nucleotides read TGCAGTGCTAACCGGGTCGGGGCGGAGACCCAGTACTTC.

The chain is built from TRBV12-3 or TRBV12-4 and TRBJ2-1, with D tentatively TRBD2 (7 bases). This CDR3 contains 15 residues. Trimming shortened V by 7 bases and J by 4 bases, and 17 bases separated the two germline ends. CDR3 nucleotides: TGTGCCAGCAATTCGGCTGGGGGGGCTTACAATGAGCAGTTCTTC. Its protein is CASNSAGGAYNEQFF.

This clonotype was recorded at least ten times. This chain connects TRBV5-5 to TRBJ2-3, with 8 bases aligning to TRBD1. With V trimmed by 0 bases and J by 7 bases, 7 bases remained unmatched. Germline V CDR1 and CDR2: SGHKS, YYEKEE (reference sequence). This CDR3 region has 15 residues. In DNA form, the CDR3 reads TGTGCCAGCAGCTTGGGCTTCGACAGGGGAAATACGCAGTATTTT. Translation: CASSLGFDRGNTQYF.

The chain uses TRBV20-1 and TRBJ1-2, with D uncertain. The V and J ends lost 2 bases and 0 bases respectively, with 10 bases between them. Germline V gene data show CDR1 as DFQATT and CDR2 as SNEGSKA (reference sequence). There are 14 residues in the CDR3. The CDR3 spells CSARLGGANYGYTF. The CDR3 DNA follows: TGCAGTGCTAGACTTGGCGGGGCTAACTATGGCTACACCTTC.

The J gene is TRBJ2-7, the V gene TRBV20-1; D is uncertain. Trimming took 5 bases from V and 3 from J, leaving 11 bases between them. The CDR3 is 12 residues long. Germline lookup yields CDR1 DFQATT and CDR2 SNEGSKA (reference sequence). In DNA form, the CDR3 reads TGCAGTGCTTCCGGGCCCAACTACGAGCAGTACTTC. The encoded protein is CSASGPNYEQYF.

The V gene is TRBV20-1, the J gene TRBJ1-5; 10 nucleotides line up with TRBD1. V lost 6 bases and J lost 0; bases outside the gene matches: 11. The length of the CDR3 is 17 residues. Germline CDR1 DFQATT, CDR2 SNEGSKA (reference sequence). CDR3 sequence (DNA): TGCAGTGCCGGGACAGGGGCTTCCTTTTATAGCAATCAGCCCCAGCATTTT. Translation: CSAGTGASFYSNQPQHF.

This clonotype was seen a few times. This sequence joins TRBV30 and TRBJ1-5, with TRBD1 as a possible D gene (5 bases). Per germline, CDR1 GTSNPN and CDR2 SVGIG (reference sequence). The germline V and J ends were trimmed by 0 bases and 3 bases, with 9 bases remaining between them. The length of the CDR3 is 14 residues. CDR3 in amino acids: CAWSVHRFNQPQHF. CDR3 sequence (DNA): TGTGCCTGGAGTGTACACAGGTTCAATCAGCCCCAGCATTTT.

The rearrangement links TRBV5-5 to TRBJ1-6, with 7 bases matching TRBD1. This CDR3 has 15 residues. Germline V CDR1 and CDR2: SGHKS, YYEKEE (reference sequence). Losses at the gene ends were 0 bases for V and 4 bases for J; bases not matched to a gene: 1. The CDR3 DNA reads as TGTGCCAGCAGCTTGGGGGACAGTTATAATTCACCCCTCCACTTT. This codes for CASSLGDSYNSPLHF.

The J gene is TRBJ2-2, the V gene TRBV15; 8 nucleotides match TRBD2. This CDR3 spans 16 amino acids. The ends lost 1 base at V and 1 base at J; junction bases unmatched: 2. From germline, CDR1 is LNHNV and CDR2 YYDKDF (reference sequence). The DNA of the CDR3 is TGTGCCACCAGCAGAGGAGCGGGAGAGAACACCGGGGAGCTGTTTTTT. Translation: CATSRGAGENTGELFF.

This clonotype was seen at least ten times. An end of the junction differs from the germline gene, which may be a read error. This chain uses TRBV7-2 with TRBJ2-1; D is undetermined. Looked up from germline, CDR1 is SGHTA and CDR2 is FQGNSA. The CDR3 runs 11 residues. The chain's CDR3 is CASSSDNEQFF. CDR3 DNA: TGTGCCAGCAGCTCCGACAATGAGCAGTTCTTC. Full variable domain (missing parts from reference TRBV7-2 and TRBJ2-1): GAGVSQSPSNKVTEKGKDVELRCDPISGHTALYWYRQSLGQGLEFLIYFQGNSAPDKSGLPSDRFSAERTGGSVSTLTIQRTQQEDSAVYLCASSSDNEQFFGPGTRLTVL.

This clonotype was picked up many times. This rearrangement joins TRBV7-6 to TRBJ1-1; D remains ambiguous. This CDR3 region has 13 residues. Trimming pared 2 bases from V and 3 bases from J, leaving 7 bases between. Germline V gene lookup returns CDR1 SGHVS and CDR2 FNYEAQ. The CDR3 region has the DNA TGTGCCAGCAGCTTAAGGATCGACACTGAAGCTTTCTTT. Protein product: CASSLRIDTEAFF.

This clonotype showed up just a few times. J is TRBJ1-2 and V is TRBV7-2, with a tentative D call TRBD1 (6 bases). Trimming took 2 bases from V and 10 from J, leaving 32 bases between them. The length of the CDR3 is 19 residues. CDR1 and CDR2 (germline): SGHTA, FQGNSA. CDR3 region: CASSLRSRSKQGSASSYTF. Written as DNA, the CDR3 is TGTGCCAGCAGCTTAAGATCCCGGTCGAAACAGGGATCGGCCTCATCCTACACCTTC.